The entry that follows covers one TCR beta chain sequence. These data belong to a study of CXCR3-negative and CXCR3-positive naive CD8 T cells. The CDR3 consists of 13 residues. Germline values: CDR1 SGHRS, CDR2 YFSETQ. Researchers prepared the TRB cDNA libraries using 5' RACE with UMI labels. Each CDR3 protein gets one entry in TCRdb, which reprocessed the 5' RACE reads and gives no DNA. Seen in this sample are about 120,000 distinct CDR3 sequences; the ten most common clones hold around 0.27%. Material for sequencing was naive CXCR3- CD8+ T cells from blood. Subset of the sample: CD45RO-CCR7+CD27+CD95- naive CD8+ T cells lacking CXCR3 (TNR3-). This receptor was taken from a human donor in good health. Some clones in this sample may be carry-over from other donors' samples. The chain joins TRBV5-1 to TRBJ1-5; TCRdb calls TRBD1, which cannot be checked without DNA. Here the CDR3 reads CASSEGQGQPQHF.